This section outlines one T cell receptor beta chain sequence together with its context. The target antigen is unknown. From blood CD8+ and CD4+ T cells, the TCR beta chain was sequenced. As judged by recently defined diagnostic criteria, patients with Susac syndrome had definite or probable disease. This record comes from a study of CD8 T cells in Susac syndrome. Findings and caveats of the study: The CD4+ T cell repertoire of patients with Susac syndrome showed no detectable clonal expansion.

V lost 3 bases and J lost 5, with 13 bases in between. CDR1 is LGHNA, CDR2 YSLEER, per germline. This CDR3 region has 14 residues. RNA was extracted with the RNeasy kit, and a quantity of roughly 0.5 to 1 ug was reverse transcribed using random hexamers. Each CDR3 protein is one row after TCRdb ran MiXCR on the immunoSEQ multiplex PCR reads. The sample consists of 170,000 or so distinct CDR3 sequences, approximately 95% of them appearing once. This sequence originates from a human donor with Susac syndrome. The chain recombines TRBV4-3 with TRBJ2-5; D might be TRBD1 (5 bases). Sequenced: CD4+ T cells from PBMCs. The CDR3 loop is CASSQGLVEETQYF. For the CDR3, the DNA is TGCGCCAGCAGCCAGGGGCTAGTTGAGGAGACCCAGTACTTC.